This note documents a single T cell receptor beta chain sequence. This record belongs to a study of blood T cell repertoires in COVID-19. Study-level background: COVID-19 samples collected from the United States, Italy and Spain covered acute and convalescent phases. T cells, B-cell-depleted T cells, or PBMCs provided the cDNA or gDNA that served as material.

In the authors' workflow: Quantification of nucleated cells was approximated via reference gene primer amplification. Produced via immunoSEQ multiplex PCR; TCRdb's table is partial and in-frame only. Clonal size and the V and J genes are those of that table, whereas D and trimming came from the DNA. The sample contains some 400,000 clones, approximately 77% of which appear only once. The V and J ends lost 1 base and 1 base respectively, with 7 bases between them. Germline-derived CDR1 and CDR2 are SGHAT and FQNNGV. CDR3 length: 14 amino acids. This clonotype originated in a human donor with acute or convalescent COVID-19. The donor label of this sample is uncertain. Material for sequencing was peripheral blood. The chain recombines TRBV11-2 with TRBJ1-1, with D perhaps matching TRBD1 (5 bases). This CDR3 is CASSLAGPNTEAFF. DNA of the CDR3: TGTGCCAGCAGCTTAGCAGGGCCGAACACTGAAGCTTTCTTT.